The present T cell receptor (beta chain) was sequenced within a study of response to subunit inactivated influenza vaccine. General study results and limits: Authors suggested each seasonal influenza vaccination recruits few new T cells.

The CDR3 extends over 13 amino acids. Germline CDR1 SGHVS, CDR2 FNYEAQ. Trimming removed 3 bases from V and 3 bases from J, with 7 bases in between. This clonotype was observed a handful of times. Its cognate antigen is unknown. TCRdb reprocessed the RT-PCR reads with MiXCR, giving one entry per CDR3 protein. The table lists about 780,000 distinct CDR3 sequences, approximately 17% of them singletons. The TCR comes from a man in his fifties who received an inactivated influenza vaccine. The gene calls are TRBV7-6 and TRBJ2-3, with a possible D match to TRBD2 (5 bases). The starting material was PBMCs from blood, obtained 4 to 6 days after vaccination. The CDR3 DNA reads as TGTGCCAGCAGCTTCGGGGATACAGATACGCAGTATTTT. Translating gives CASSFGDTDTQYF.